These 20 T cell receptor beta chains share one sample of origin, sequenced in a study of molecular identifiers for immune sequencing clone quantification. In TCRdb, the PCR reads were re-called with MiXCR into one record per CDR3 protein. The data hold about 500,000 distinct CDR3 sequences, with about 25% observed a single time. What was sequenced was naive CD8+ T cells from blood, with Jurkat cell RNA spiked in. As for subset: FACS-sorted CD8+CD4-CCR7+CD45RA+ naive T cells. The receptors here all came from a human donor in good health. Some libraries in this study had Jurkat cell RNA spiked in.

This clonotype was counted between two and nine times. The rearrangement joins TRBV19 to TRBJ1-5; TRBD1 agrees at 7 bases. There are 17 residues in the CDR3. Unmatched junction bases numbered 13, after V lost 6 bases and J lost 2 bases. Germline V CDR1 and CDR2: LNHDA, SQIVND (reference sequence). The CDR3 protein is CASSESTGYLGNQPQHF. The CDR3, as DNA: TGTGCCAGTAGCGAGTCGACAGGGTACTTGGGCAATCAGCCCCAGCATTTT.

This clonotype was seen at least ten times. The V call is TRBV29-1, the J call TRBJ2-5; unclear D gene. Trimming removed 4 bases at V and 0 bases at J, with 6 bases between. The CDR3 runs 12 residues. Germline loops: CDR1 SQVTM, CDR2 ANQGSEA. The CDR3 protein is CSVVGNQETQYF. CDR3 nucleotide sequence: TGCAGCGTTGTAGGAAACCAAGAGACCCAGTACTTC. The full variable domain, its missing parts supplied by reference TRBV29-1 and TRBJ2-5, is SAVISQKPSRDICQRGTSLTIQCQVDSQVTMMFWYRQQPGQSLTLIATANQGSEATYESGFVIDKFPISRPNLTFSTLTVSNMSPEDSSIYLCSVVGNQETQYFGPGTRLLVL.

This chain joins TRBV7-9 and TRBJ2-3; the match to TRBD2 covers 10 bases. The CDR3 consists of 16 residues. Germline lookup yields CDR1 SEHNR and CDR2 FQNEAQ (reference sequence). V was clipped by 2 bases and J by 1 base; unmatched bases: 3. CDR3 loop: CASSLLGLAGTDTQYF. The CDR3 DNA is TGTGCCAGCAGCTTACTAGGACTAGCGGGCACAGATACGCAGTATTTT.

The V call is TRBV19, the J call TRBJ1-1; D gene unclear. The CDR3 has 15 residues. Trimming stripped 4 bases from V and 0 bases from J, with 12 bases between. Germline lookup yields CDR1 LNHDA and CDR2 SQIVND (reference sequence). The CDR3 here is CASSSPEKMNTEAFF. The CDR3 coding sequence is TGTGCCAGTAGTAGCCCCGAAAAGATGAACACTGAAGCTTTCTTT. Full variable domain (remainder filled in from reference TRBV19 and TRBJ1-1): DGGITQSPKYLFRKEGQNVTLSCEQNLNHDAMYWYRQDPGQGLRLIYYSQIVNDFQKGDIAEGYSVSREKKESFPLTVTSAQKNPTAFYLCASSSPEKMNTEAFFGQGTRLTVV.

Points on this clonotype: This may be a read error, as it is one base from a much larger clone. The chain joins TRBV14 to TRBJ2-3; tentatively, D is TRBD2 (6 bases). The V gene's germline CDR1 is SGHDN and CDR2 FVKESK. The CDR3 loop spans 16 amino acids. V lost 4 bases to trimming and J lost 4 bases, with 18 bases between them. CDR3 region: CASSLIERSSADTQYF. CDR3 DNA sequence: TGTGCCAGCAGCCTTATCGAGCGGTCTAGCGCAGATACGCAGTATTTT.

Details on this clonotype: A read error may be the cause here, since a much bigger clone is one base away. This chain joins TRBV7-9 and TRBJ2-7; unclear D gene. Germline V gene data show CDR1 as SEHNR and CDR2 as FQNEAQ (reference sequence). Trimming cost V 3 bases and J 6 bases, with 18 bases left between them. The CDR3 runs to 15 residues. The CDR3 region has the DNA TGTGCCAGCAGCTTCCAGGACGGGTTGGGCGCCGAGCAGTACTTC. This encodes CASSFQDGLGAEQYF.

This clonotype came up a few times. The junction does not match germline at one end; this may be a read error. This rearrangement joins TRBV12-3 or TRBV12-4 to TRBJ2-5; the match to TRBD2 covers 8 bases. The CDR3 has 14 amino acids. The CDR3 sequence: CATRGGGNQEPQYF. DNA of the CDR3: TGTGCCACCCGGGGGGGGGGGAACCAAGAGCCCCAGTACTTC.

The V call is TRBV20-1, the J call TRBJ2-7; D unclear. The CDR3 is 13 amino acids. V was cut by 0 bases and J by 4 bases, with 10 bases left in between. Per germline, CDR1 DFQATT and CDR2 SNEGSKA (reference sequence). CDR3 in amino acids: CSARDRWAYEQYF. DNA of the CDR3: TGCAGTGCTAGAGATCGGTGGGCTTACGAGCAGTACTTC.

This clonotype appeared a few times. V is TRBV5-5 and J is TRBJ2-2, with 15 bases fitting TRBD2. Per germline, CDR1 SGHKS and CDR2 YYEKEE (reference sequence). V was clipped by 0 bases and J by 2 bases; unmatched bases: 11. This CDR3 has 21 amino acids. For the CDR3, the DNA is TGTGCCAGCAGCTTGGGTCCAGGACTAGCGGGAGGGCCCCAAAACACCGGGGAGCTGTTTTTT. This codes for CASSLGPGLAGGPQNTGELFF. Using reference TRBV5-5 and TRBJ2-2 for the parts outside the CDR3, the full variable domain is DAGVTQSPTHLIKTRGQQVTLRCSPISGHKSVSWYQQVLGQGPQFIFQYYEKEERGRGNFPDRFSARQFPNYSSELNVNALLLGDSALYLCASSLGPGLAGGPQNTGELFFGEGSRLTVL.

This clonotype turned up a few times. The chain joins TRBV7-9 to TRBJ1-1; D remains unclear. CDR3 length equals 16 residues. Trimming took 2 bases from V and 11 from J, leaving 24 bases between them. Germline assignment: CDR1 SEHNR and CDR2 FQNEAQ (reference sequence). CDR3 sequence: CASSLSPGRRRPKAFF. For the CDR3, the DNA is TGTGCCAGCAGCTTATCTCCGGGAAGGAGAAGGCCGAAGGCTTTCTTT.

Notes on this clonotype: This could be a read error, since a much larger clone is one nucleotide away. J is TRBJ1-2 and V is TRBV27, with TRBD1 as a possible D gene (5 bases). The germline V gene encodes CDR1 MNHEY and CDR2 SMNVEV (reference sequence). CDR3 length: 14 residues. The CDR3 coding sequence is TGTGCCAGCAGTTTATTAGGGGCAGGGCATGGCTGCACCTTC. It encodes CASSLLGAGHGCTF.

A word on this clonotype: A much larger clone is a single base away; this may be a read error. The CDR3 is CASGLDWAPSYEQYF. The CDR3 nucleotides read TGTGCCAGCGGCTTAGATTGGGCACCCTCCTACGAGCAGTACTTC. V is TRBV7-6 and J is TRBJ2-7; D remains unclear. This CDR3 has 15 residues. Germline values: CDR1 SGHVS, CDR2 FNYEAQ.

The chain recombines TRBV12-5 with TRBJ2-7, with D perhaps being TRBD1 or TRBD2 (5 bases each). This CDR3 contains 18 residues. CDR1 and CDR2 (germline): LGHNT, FRNRAP. The ends were cut back, 3 bases at V and 2 bases at J, with 23 bases in the middle. The CDR3 region has the DNA TGTGCTAGTGGTTTCGTCCGGGACCCAAAAGGGGCCACCTACGAGCAGTACTTC. It specifies CASGFVRDPKGATYEQYF.

This chain joins TRBV9 and TRBJ2-2; 9 nucleotides line up with TRBD1. Trimming took 3 bases from V and 4 from J; bases not matched to a gene: 7. Germline V gene lookup returns CDR1 SGDLS and CDR2 YYNGEE. The CDR3 has 16 residues. CDR3 DNA: TGTGCCAGCAGCGCCCCGGGACAGGGAATCACCGGGGAGCTGTTTTTT. It is translated as CASSAPGQGITGELFF.

The chain uses TRBV5-6 and TRBJ2-2; D is unresolved. Trimming removed 3 bases from V and 7 bases from J, with 7 bases in between. Germline-derived CDR1 and CDR2 are SGHDT and YYEEEE. The CDR3 is made up of 12 amino acids. The CDR3 DNA reads TGTGCCAGCAGCTCGTATGTCGGGGAGCTGTTTTTT. It specifies CASSSYVGELFF.

With regard to this clonotype: The junction departs from the called germline gene at one end, perhaps through a read error. This sequence joins TRBV12-3 or TRBV12-4 and TRBJ1-2; D is unclear. This CDR3 comprises 15 residues. The CDR3 bases are TGTGCCAGCAGTTTAGGAGGAATGCTTAACCATGGCTACACCTTC. This gives the protein CASSLGGMLNHGYTF.

The V call is TRBV7-9, the J call TRBJ2-2, with 11 bases matching TRBD2. V gave up 5 bases and J gave up 4 bases; unmatched junction bases: 6. This CDR3 region has 16 residues. The germline V gene encodes CDR1 SEHNR and CDR2 FQNEAQ (reference sequence). CDR3 in amino acids: CASSPTSGGVTGELFF. CDR3 DNA: TGTGCCAGCAGCCCTACTAGCGGGGGTGTCACCGGGGAGCTGTTTTTT.

V and J are TRBV4-3 and TRBJ2-7; no firm D call. V gave up 0 bases and J gave up 3 bases, with 12 bases separating them. Germline CDR1 LGHNA, CDR2 YSLEER. The CDR3 is 15 residues long. In DNA form, the CDR3 reads TGCGCCAGCAGCCAAGAAGTAAGGCCGAACTACGAGCAGTACTTC. This translates into CASSQEVRPNYEQYF.

The table lists this clonotype with a few counts. The V gene is TRBV20-1, the J gene TRBJ1-2; D unclear. This CDR3 is 11 amino acids long. From germline, CDR1 is DFQATT and CDR2 SNEGSKA (reference sequence). The V and J ends lost 4 bases and 4 bases respectively, with 7 bases between them. CDR3 amino acids: CSATGVYGYTF. As DNA, the CDR3 is TGCAGTGCTACAGGCGTCTATGGCTACACCTTC.

The CDR3 DNA follows: TGCGCCAGCAGCCAAGGAGACAGGCCCCTCAATCAGCCCCAGCATTTT. Translation gives CASSQGDRPLNQPQHF. This chain links TRBV4-1 with TRBJ1-5; D might be TRBD1 (6 bases). The CDR3 contains 16 residues. From germline, CDR1 is MGHRA and CDR2 YSYEKL. V dropped 1 base and J dropped 3 bases, with 13 bases sitting between them.